The TCR beta chain described here comes from a study of cytomegalovirus exposure and HLA in healthy donors. Points from the study as a whole: Later on, an analysis showed TCR association rates differing by HLA locus, with DRB1 the most and HLA-C the fewest. The authors enumerated over 150 TCR beta chains as linked to cytomegalovirus. By a later analysis, the bulk of CMV-associated TCR beta chains appeared HLA-restricted. Despite most TCR sequences being rare, some public TCRs occurred in many donors.

About this clone itself: The antigen remains undetermined.

Germline CDR1 is LNHNV and CDR2 is YYDKDF (reference sequence). The V and J ends lost 2 bases and 1 base respectively, with 6 bases between them. The CDR3 runs to 13 residues. The PCR had 60 Vbeta and 13 Jbeta primers. Libraries were prepared by immunoSEQ multiplex PCR; TCRdb keeps only in-frame clonotypes and omits some of them. The table records about 120,000 clones, over 70% of them present only once. V is TRBV15 and J is TRBJ2-7, with D possibly matching TRBD1 (5 bases). The TCR originated in a female donor in good health and CMV-seropositive. Sequences were obtained from PBMCs. DNA for the CDR3: TGTGCCACCAGCAGACCAGGGTCCTACGAGCAGTACTTC. Translating gives CATSRPGSYEQYF.